This T cell receptor (beta chain) appears in the sequencing data of a study of T cell responses to AZD1222 COVID-19 vaccine. The CDR3 contains 13 residues. With V trimmed by 8 bases and J by 6 bases, 6 bases remained unmatched. Germline CDR1 and CDR2: MNHEY and SVGAGI. Sequencing was performed with immunoSEQ multiplex PCR; in TCRdb, only in-frame clones are kept and a portion is missing. The sample holds 100,000 to 150,000 clones, roughly 92% seen once. Sequencing was performed on peripheral blood, taken on day 0 of AZD1222 vaccination. The TCR was taken from an adult in good health. The chain recombines TRBV6-5 with TRBJ1-4; 7 bases line up with TRBD1. The CDR3 DNA reads TGTGCCAGCTCCGGGACAGTGGATGAAAAACTGTTTTTT. Translated, it gives CASSGTVDEKLFF.